These T cell receptor beta chains were read from a single sample in a study of spatial heterogeneity in lung cancer. TCRdb ran MiXCR on the 5' RACE reads and lists one entry per CDR3 protein. The data show about 38,000 distinct CDR3 sequences, roughly 5.5% seen once. The sequences come from PBMCs, collected at surgery. The receptor source for this set is a female donor with early-stage non-small cell lung cancer. CDR3s include the opening cysteine and the closing phenylalanine or tryptophan. Fields, in order: V gene, clone size, D gene, J gene, CDR3 DNA, CDR3 protein. The D gene is left open where the match is weak. Expanded clones get a size class; other rows say once, few or many, or leave the size out.

TRBV12-3/TRBV12-4	few	NA	TRBJ1-1	TGTGCCAGCAGTTTACCCCACAGCGGGGCTGAAGCTTTCTTT	CASSLPHSGAEAFF
TRBV11-3	few	TRBD2	TRBJ2-1	TGTGCCAGCAGCGCCCAGTCCGGGACTAGCGGGGGGCATGAGCAGTTCTTC	CASSAQSGTSGGHEQFF
TRBV12-3/TRBV12-4	many	TRBD1	TRBJ2-3	TGTGCCAGCAGTTCTTACAGGGGGGAGGATACGCAGTATTTT	CASSSYRGEDTQYF
TRBV5-6	many	NA	TRBJ2-2	TGTGCCAGCAGCCGCAGTGACACCGGGGAGCTGTTTTTT	CASSRSDTGELFF
TRBV5-1	many	NA	TRBJ2-6	TGCGCCAGCAGCCTGGTAGGGTGGCGTGGGAGCTCTGGGGCCAACGTCCTGACTTTC	CASSLVGWRGSSGANVLTF
TRBV9	many	NA	TRBJ2-7	TGTGCCAGCAGCGTAGTCCCTCCGGTTCACTACGAGCAGTACTTC	CASSVVPPVHYEQYF
TRBV5-6	NA	NA	TRBJ2-6	TGTGCCAGCAGCTTTGACCATGGTGGGGCTAACTCTGGGGCCAACGTCCTGACTTTC	CASSFDHGGANSGANVLTF
TRBV10-2	many	TRBD1	TRBJ1-1	TGCGCCAGCAGTGAGTGGCAGGGGGCGTTAATCGCTGAAGCTTTCTTT	CASSEWQGALIAEAFF
TRBV3-1	few	NA	TRBJ2-1	TGTGCCAGCAGCCAAGAGGGTGGGGGACTTCATGAGCAGTTCTTC	CASSQEGGGLHEQFF
TRBV7-2	few	TRBD2	TRBJ2-3	TGTGCCAGCTTAAGCGGGGGCTTTAGCACAGATACGCAGTATTTT	CASLSGGFSTDTQYF
TRBV7-2	many	TRBD2	TRBJ2-1	TGTGCCAGCAGCTTATGGGGCCAGACTAGCGATGAGCAGTTCTTC	CASSLWGQTSDEQFF
TRBV3-1	NA	TRBD2	TRBJ2-1	TGTGCCAGCAGCCAAGGACTAGCGGGGGCTCAGGGGAGTGTGCAGTTCTTC	CASSQGLAGAQGSVQFF
TRBV30	many	TRBD2	TRBJ2-6	TGTGCCTGCGCACTAGCGGGGGCCACCGGCGTCCTGACTTTC	CACALAGATGVLTF
TRBV11-2	few	TRBD2	TRBJ2-1	TGTGCCAGCAGCCTCCTAGCGGGGGGTACGAGCTCCTACAATGAGCAGTTCTTC	CASSLLAGGTSSYNEQFF
TRBV12-3/TRBV12-4	few	TRBD1	TRBJ2-5	TGTGCCAGCATTAATACCGGCGGGGACAGGGCCCAGTACTTC	CASINTGGDRAQYF
TRBV21-1	many	NA	TRBJ2-4	TGTGCCAGCAGCAGGAAAGGGGTCGGGAGCTCCAAAAACATTCAGTACTTC	CASSRKGVGSSKNIQYF
TRBV12-3/TRBV12-4	few	NA	TRBJ2-7	TGTGCCAGCAGTTTGGGGGGCGTCGCCGAGCAGTACTTC	CASSLGGVAEQYF
TRBV5-6	many	TRBD1	TRBJ1-2	TGTGCCAGCGGTTTTTTATATGAGGGGGCGAATTTACCTAACTATGGCTACACCTTC	CASGFLYEGANLPNYGYTF
TRBV9	many	NA	TRBJ2-2	TGTGCCAGCAGCGCCCGGGTAGACTTGAACACCGGGGAGCTGTTTTTT	CASSARVDLNTGELFF
TRBV28	few	NA	TRBJ1-2	TGTGCCAGCAGTTACCTGACCTACAGGAACCCCTATGGCTACACCTTC	CASSYLTYRNPYGYTF
TRBV7-7	NA	NA	TRBJ2-5	TGTGCCAGCAGCATCAGACCCCAAGAGACCCAGTACTTC	CASSIRPQETQYF
TRBV9	many	TRBD2	TRBJ2-2	TGTGCCAGCAGCCCCCAGGGACTAGCGGATTCTACCGGGGAGCTGTTTTTT	CASSPQGLADSTGELFF
TRBV7-2	NA	TRBD1	TRBJ1-1	TGTGCCAGCAGCTTAGTGACAGGGGCCTTCTCTGAAGCTTTCTTT	CASSLVTGAFSEAFF
TRBV7-2	many	TRBD2	TRBJ2-7	TGTGCCAGCTCAACCAGCGGGGGAGGTGCCGAGCAGTACTTC	CASSTSGGGAEQYF
TRBV3-1	many	TRBD2	TRBJ2-4	TGTGCCAGCAGCCAGAGGACTAGCGGGCCGGCCGGCATTCAGTACTTC	CASSQRTSGPAGIQYF
TRBV10-3	many	NA	TRBJ2-5	TGTGCCATCAGTGAAGGGGTGGGAGAGACCCAGTACTTC	CAISEGVGETQYF